Listed below are T cell receptor beta chains from one sample, sequenced in a study of blood T cell repertoires in COVID-19. Profiling relied on immunoSEQ multiplex PCR, and the TCRdb table lists in-frame clones only, not all of them. The repertoire holds fewer than 250,000 clones, with 70% to 90% as singletons. Sequences were obtained from peripheral blood. The receptors shown here come from a man aged 25-45 years with acute or convalescent COVID-19. Both conserved end residues are part of each CDR3. A D gene is named only where the DNA matches it firmly. Not all rows give a size; the values are once, few, many and, for expanded clones, a class.

TRBD1,NA,TRBJ1-1,TRBV7-3,TGTGCCAGCAGCACCCTTTACAGGGGGCCTATAGCTGAAGCTTTCTTT,CASSTLYRGPIAEAFF
TRBD2,few,TRBJ2-7,TRBV24-1,TGTGCCACCAGTGATCCTCGCGGGAGGGCCCACGAGCAGTACTTC,CATSDPRGRAHEQYF
NA,NA,TRBJ1-1,TRBV28,TGTGCCAGCAGTTCACGGGTACTGACTGAAGCTTTCTTT,CASSSRVLTEAFF
NA,NA,TRBJ1-5,TRBV18,TGTGCCAGCTCCCTTCAGGGTGGCAATCAGCCCCAGCATTTT,CASSLQGGNQPQHF
NA,NA,TRBJ1-5,TRBV30,TGTGCCTGGAGTGTTTTACCCTCGGGGCCCCAGCATTTT,CAWSVLPSGPQHF
NA,NA,TRBJ2-3,TRBV9,TGTGCCAGCAGCGTAGGCGGGCTTGGCACAGATACGCAGTATTTT,CASSVGGLGTDTQYF
TRBD1,NA,TRBJ2-2,TRBV7-9,TGTGCCAGCAGCTCTTCAAAGACAGGGCTCGGCGGGGAGCTGTTTTTT,CASSSSKTGLGGELFF
NA,NA,TRBJ1-4,TRBV19,TGTGCCAGTAGTCCACGAGGGGGGGAGCCTACAACTAATGAAAAACTGTTTTTT,CASSPRGGEPTTNEKLFF
TRBD2,NA,TRBJ2-3,TRBV7-7,TGTGCTAGCAGCCCGATAGGGAGCGGGGGAGCCCGGGTCACAGATACGCAGTATTTT,CASSPIGSGGARVTDTQYF
TRBD1,NA,TRBJ1-4,TRBV5-1,TGCGCCAGCAGTGCGGGCAGGGGGCTTGAAAAACTGTTTTTT,CASSAGRGLEKLFF
TRBD2,NA,TRBJ2-3,TRBV29-1,TGCAGCGGTACTAGCGGGGGGGCCAAAGATACGCAGTATTTT,CSGTSGGAKDTQYF
TRBD1,few,TRBJ2-1,TRBV19,TGTGCCAGTAGTACCGGGACAGGGGGACGCAATGAGCAGTTCTTC,CASSTGTGGRNEQFF
TRBD1,NA,TRBJ1-2,TRBV5-1,TGCGCCAGCAGCGGTGGACAGGGTGCACTCTATGGCTACACCTTC,CASSGGQGALYGYTF
TRBD1,NA,TRBJ1-3,TRBV15,TGTGCCACCAGCGCCGGAGGGACAGGGTACGGAAACACCATATATTTT,CATSAGGTGYGNTIYF
NA,NA,TRBJ2-1,TRBV5-1,NA,CASSVGQGSWCFF
NA,NA,TRBJ1-1,TRBV19,TGTGCCAGTAGTATACTGCAGGCGCGCATGAACACTGAAGCTTTCTTT,CASSILQARMNTEAFF
NA,NA,TRBJ2-5,TRBV3-1/TRBV3-2,TGTGCCAGCAGCCTCCTAACCAAAGAGACCCAGTACTTC,CASSLLTKETQYF
NA,NA,TRBJ2-1,TRBV10-3,TGTGCCATCAGGACCGGGACTGGGTCCTACAATGAGCAGTTCTTC,CAIRTGTGSYNEQFF
NA,NA,TRBJ2-5,TRBV21-1,TGTGCCAGCAGCAAAGCGCTGAGACAGGGCCAGAAAGAGACCCAGTACTTC,CASSKALRQGQKETQYF
TRBD1,NA,TRBJ1-5,TRBV29-1,TGCAGCGTCGGACAGGGCAATCAGCCCCAGCATTTT,CSVGQGNQPQHF
NA,NA,TRBJ2-1,TRBV28,TGTGCCAGCATGGCCGCCTACAATGAGCAGTTCTTC,CASMAAYNEQFF
TRBD1,once,TRBJ2-1,TRBV19,TGTGCCAGTAGTATTCCCGGGACAGGGAACAATGAGCAGTTCTTC,CASSIPGTGNNEQFF
NA,NA,TRBJ1-1,TRBV5-4,TGTGCCAGCAGCGCGATGACTGGAGCGGGCACTGAAGCTTTCTTT,CASSAMTGAGTEAFF
TRBD2,NA,TRBJ2-1,TRBV4-2,TGTGCCAGCAGCCTAATACGGGAGGCGACTTACAATGAGCAGTTCTTC,CASSLIREATYNEQFF
TRBD2,NA,TRBJ2-1,TRBV7-8,TGTGCCAGCAGCGTATCGGGACTAGCGAGCCACAATGAGCAGTTCTTC,CASSVSGLASHNEQFF
TRBD1,NA,TRBJ2-3,TRBV5-1,TGCGCCAGCAGCCCTGGGACAGCCACAGATACGCAGTATTTT,CASSPGTATDTQYF
NA,NA,TRBJ2-7,TRBV27,TGTGCCAGCAGTTTATTTGCTCACGGCTACGAGCAGTACTTC,CASSLFAHGYEQYF
TRBD2,NA,TRBJ2-3,TRBV5-1,TGCGCCAGCAGCTTAGGACTAGCAGCGAGCACAGATACGCAGTATTTT,CASSLGLAASTDTQYF
TRBD1,NA,TRBJ2-7,TRBV27,TGTGCCAGTCGGGACAGCTCCTACGAGCAGTACTTC,CASRDSSYEQYF
TRBD2,once,TRBJ2-1,TRBV13,TGTGCCAGCAGCCCGGGACTAGCGGCGGGCAATGAGCAGTTCTTC,CASSPGLAAGNEQFF
TRBD1,NA,TRBJ1-1,TRBV15,TGTGCCACCAGCAGGTTTAAGCACCCCGGGACAGATTTAGCTGAAGCTTTCTTT,CATSRFKHPGTDLAEAFF
NA,NA,TRBJ1-5,TRBV27,TGTGCCAGCAGCCAGGACAGTAGGGCATATAGCAATCAGCCCCAGCATTTT,CASSQDSRAYSNQPQHF
NA,NA,TRBJ2-2,TRBV5-1,TGCGCCAGCAGCTTGTCAGACCCAGGGACCGGGGAGCTGTTTTTT,CASSLSDPGTGELFF
NA,NA,TRBJ1-2,TRBV6-5,TGTGCCAGCACAGAGGGCTCGGCCAGAGGCTACACCTTC,CASTEGSARGYTF
TRBD2,NA,TRBJ2-2,TRBV25-1,TGTGCCAGCAGTGAATGGGGAGGGACCACCGGGGAGCTGTTTTTT,CASSEWGGTTGELFF
NA,NA,TRBJ1-2,TRBV28,TGTGCCAGCAGTTCCCCCCACAGGGCGGGCTATGGCTACACCTTC,CASSSPHRAGYGYTF
TRBD1,NA,TRBJ1-3,TRBV28,TGTGCCAGCAGTTCTCGCTGGACAGGGGGAAACACCATATATTTT,CASSSRWTGGNTIYF
NA,NA,TRBJ1-6,TRBV28,TGTGCCAGCAGTCCTCCCGGGATGTATAATTCACCCCTCCACTTT,CASSPPGMYNSPLHF
NA,NA,TRBJ1-1,TRBV18,TGTGCCAGCTCACGGGGCGGGAACACTGAAGCTTTCTTT,CASSRGGNTEAFF
TRBD1,few,TRBJ1-2,TRBV15,TGTGCCACCAGCAGAGGCGGGACAGGGGGCTGGGGCTACACCTTC,CATSRGGTGGWGYTF
TRBD1,NA,TRBJ1-6,TRBV7-9,TGTGCCAGCAGCTCGGGACAGGGAGGATCACCCCTCCACTTT,CASSSGQGGSPLHF
NA,NA,TRBJ2-7,TRBV9,TGTGCCAGCAGCGTCGACAGGACCACATACGAGCAGTACTTC,CASSVDRTTYEQYF
TRBD1,NA,TRBJ1-2,TRBV28,TGTGCCAGCAGCCCGACAGGGTTCTATGGCTACACCTTC,CASSPTGFYGYTF
TRBD2,NA,TRBJ2-3,TRBV19,TGTGCCAGTAGTACCCCTACTAGCGGGGGGGATACGCAGTATTTT,CASSTPTSGGDTQYF
TRBD2,NA,TRBJ2-7,TRBV4-1,TGCGCCAGCAGCCAAGGGAAGGGACTAGCCTCCCACGAGCAGTACTTC,CASSQGKGLASHEQYF
NA,NA,TRBJ2-5,TRBV15,TGTGCCACCAGCAGAGGCGGACAAGAGACCCAGTACTTC,CATSRGGQETQYF
NA,NA,TRBJ1-2,TRBV6-4,TGTGCCAGCAGTGACCCCCGAAGCGTTGGCTACACCTTC,CASSDPRSVGYTF
TRBD1,NA,TRBJ1-2,TRBV5-1,TGCGCCAGCAGCTTGTCCGGACAGGACTATGGCTACACCTTC,CASSLSGQDYGYTF
TRBD1,NA,TRBJ1-2,TRBV28,TGTGCCAGCAGTCCGACAGGGGCGTATGGCTACACCTTC,CASSPTGAYGYTF
TRBD1,NA,TRBJ2-3,TRBV5-1,TGCGCCAGCAGTACAGGGGACCTCACAGATACGCAGTATTTT,CASSTGDLTDTQYF
NA,NA,TRBJ1-1,TRBV30,TGTGCCTGGATCCGTTTTCAGTTAGCTTTCTTT,CAWIRFQLAFF
NA,NA,TRBJ2-3,TRBV2,TGTGCCAGCAGTATGATAGCCCCCACAGATACGCAGTATTTT,CASSMIAPTDTQYF
TRBD1,NA,TRBJ1-4,TRBV6-4,TGTGCCAGCAGTGAGACAGCCGGGACAGTTGAAAAACTGTTTTTT,CASSETAGTVEKLFF
NA,NA,TRBJ2-4,TRBV3-1/TRBV3-2,TGTGCCAGCAGCCTCCGGGACACTCTAGCCAAAAACATTCAGTACTTC,CASSLRDTLAKNIQYF
TRBD1,NA,TRBJ1-1,TRBV5-1,TGCGCCAGCAGCCGACAGGGGGCCGGGGACACTGAAGCTTTCTTT,CASSRQGAGDTEAFF
TRBD2,NA,TRBJ2-1,TRBV5-1,TGCGCCAGCATCAGGAGCGGGGGCCGCCACAATGAGCAGTTCTTC,CASIRSGGRHNEQFF
NA,NA,TRBJ1-2,TRBV25-1,TGTGCCAGCAGCAGTGGGAGAAGTGGCTACACCTTC,CASSSGRSGYTF
NA,few,TRBJ2-7,TRBV9,TGTGCCAGCAGTCCGCAGACGGAGCTTGGGTACGAGCAGTACTTC,CASSPQTELGYEQYF
NA,NA,TRBJ1-2,TRBV5-1,TGCGCCAGCAGCCCACCCCGGGAGGGCTATGGCTACACCTTC,CASSPPREGYGYTF
NA,NA,TRBJ2-5,TRBV5-1,TGCGCCAGCAGCTTTATAGCGGCAGAAGAGACCCAGTACTTC,CASSFIAAEETQYF